This T cell receptor (beta chain) was found in a study of untreated major depressive disorder (dated 2018 in TCRdb). Context from the whole study: This cross-sectional case-control study compared T cell phenotype and TCR repertoire between antidepressant-free major depressive disorder patients and individually matched non-depressed controls. Differences in Vbeta 5.1, Vbeta 11 and Vbeta 22 usage observed by flow cytometry in the whole cohort were followed up by sequencing.

With regard to this clone: Its antigen remains undetermined. No qualities accompany the bases; no much larger clone lies one base away.

For sex, age, current smoking status and body mass index, every depressed patient had a pairwise-matched non-depressed control. European descent was reported for all participants. No current or lifetime mood disorder was present in controls, and Quick Inventory of Depressive Symptoms-Self Report scores of 5 or less were recorded for controls. Major medical conditions, Axis I/II comorbidities, regular medication or illicit drug use, and drinking over 100 g alcohol a week were all grounds for excluding any participant. From each participant, around 29 ml of peripheral blood was collected into EDTA tubes. Thawed PBMCs underwent magnetic negative selection with the BD IMag Human CD4 T Lymphocyte Enrichment Set to purify CD4+ T cells. Flow cytometry confirmed that the CD4+ enrichment method typically gave around 95% purity. A subgroup of four or five case-control pairs, chosen blind to the chemokine receptor expression and flow-cytometric repertoire skewing results, underwent TCRbeta sequencing. All blood samples were drawn in the morning at 8:00 a.m., and PBMCs were separated by Ficoll-Hypaque gradient centrifugation. PBMCs were gradually cooled to -80 degrees C for cryopreservation and then kept in liquid nitrogen until assay.

Overall results and qualifications from the work: For the sequencing comparisons, planned one-tailed tests were run on just three Vbeta families that had been chosen in advance. Strict matching and exclusion criteria produced a comparatively small study sample, limiting generalizability of findings. In CD4+ T cells, sequencing confirmed that depressed patients used TRBV05-01 (Vbeta 5.1) more than controls did, with a one-tailed test giving p = 0.040. In every sequenced subject, the top five TRBV05-01 clones were all identified as private clones. In the sequencing data, TRBV25-01 and TRBV02-01 usage matched the flow-cytometry pattern without reaching statistical significance.

The Qiagen DNeasy Blood and Tissue Kit was used to extract total genomic DNA from the purified CD4+ T cells. Using immunoSEQ immunosequencing protocols, the TCRbeta CDR3 region, as defined by IMGT, was amplified and sequenced. The authors processed their data as follows. The immunoSEQ service preprocessed the raw sequence data to correct PCR and sequencing errors. The sequence data were imported into the immunoSEQ Analyzer and were further analyzed using VDJtools v1.0.7. The paired Wilcoxon signed-rank test was used to test differences between patients and controls. The immuneACCESS repertoire file appears here via TCRdb, limited to in-frame rearrangements. These files lack a portion of the clones; in checked studies, under half of the deficit traces to unresolved V genes, and the cause of the others is not known. That table supplies the V and J calls and clone size; D and trimming were determined from the DNA. Present in this sample are 21,000 or so clones, over 80% of which were seen just once. In total, the top ten clones hold around 0.31% of the sample.

The germline V gene specifies SGHTA as CDR1 and FQGTGA as CDR2. Inclusive of the bounding cysteine and phenylalanine, the CDR3 is 14 residues long. Only the CDR3 DNA is retained, 42 bases long and in frame from the first base. V has 5 bases trimmed and J has 1 base trimmed; junction bases matching no gene number 5. This sequence originates from a young man in good health. The sequenced material came from CD4+ T cells from PBMCs. The rearranged segments are TRBV7-3 and TRBJ2-7, with TRBD2 identical over 7 junction bases. The bases read TGTGCCAGCAGCGCAACGGGGGGATCCTACGAGCAGTACTTC. This sequence encodes CASSATGGSYEQYF.